One and the same sample provided the 10 T cell receptor beta chains below, sequenced in a study of blood T cell repertoires in COVID-19. Generated by immunoSEQ multiplex PCR, the TCRdb table keeps only in-frame clones and is missing some. The sample records approximately 250,000 clones, around 83% being singletons. The specimen sequenced was peripheral blood. The receptor set was obtained from a woman in her 50s with acute or convalescent COVID-19.

The rearrangement uses TRBV7-3 and TRBJ2-5, with 7 bases matching TRBD1. CDR1 is SGHTA and CDR2 is FQGTGA in the germline V gene. This CDR3 contains 14 residues. V lost 5 bases to trimming and J lost 5 bases; unmatched junction nucleotides: 8. CDR3 in DNA: TGTGCCAGCAGCCGACAGGGATCGGGGGAGACCCAGTACTTC. Amino acids: CASSRQGSGETQYF.

In the case of this clone: A much bigger clone sits one base away, suggesting this may be a read error. Other DNA sequences from this sample encode an identical CDR3 as well. The chain joins TRBV11-2 to TRBJ2-7; TRBD1 matches 8 bases. This CDR3 comprises 13 residues. V lost 3 bases and J lost 5; bases outside the gene matches: 3. Germline V lookup: CDR1 SGHAT, CDR2 FQNNGV. CDR3 sequence: CASSLDRDHEQYF. Here the CDR3 DNA reads TGTGCCAGCAGCTTGGACAGGGACCACGAGCAGTACTTC. Based on the CDR3 plus reference TRBV11-2 and TRBJ2-7, the full variable domain is EAGVAQSPRYKIIEKRQSVAFWCNPISGHATLYWYQQILGQGPKLLIQFQNNGVVDDSQLPKDRFSAERLKGVDSTLKIQPAKLEDSAVYLCASSLDRDHEQYFGPGTRLTVT.

This rearrangement joins TRBV5-4 to TRBJ2-3, with 9 bases fitting TRBD2. The V segment lost 4 bases and the J segment 7 bases; nucleotides outside the gene matches: 7. The length of the CDR3 is 14 residues. The germline CDR1 and CDR2 sequences are SGHNT and YYREEE (reference sequence). The CDR3 DNA reads as TGTGCCAGCAGCAGTAGCGGGAGCCAAAATACGCAGTATTTT. Encoded protein: CASSSSGSQNTQYF.

V gene TRBV19 combines with J gene TRBJ1-2; D is uncertain. The length of the CDR3 is 15 residues. Trimming left V 7 bases short and J 4 bases short, with 19 bases between. Germline assignment: CDR1 LNHDA and CDR2 SQIVND (reference sequence). In DNA form, the CDR3 reads TGTGCCAGTACCTCCCATTCCCTAAGGAGCTATGGCTACACCTTC. Its protein is CASTSHSLRSYGYTF.

This clone was observed once. V usage is TRBV7-5 and J usage is TRBJ2-5; no check of the table's D call, TRBD2, against the DNA was made. TRBV7-5 is reported as a pseudogene. There are 17 residues in the CDR3. CDR3 protein: CARSLVWGLAGFSTQYF. In DNA form, the CDR3 reads TGTGCCAGAAGCTTAGTATGGGGTCTAGCGGGGTTCTCGACCCAGTACTTC.

CDR3 amino acids: CASSEGRPGTGELFF. The CDR3, as DNA: TGCGCCAGCAGTGAGGGGAGGCCGGGCACCGGGGAGCTGTTTTTT. The J gene is TRBJ2-2, the V gene TRBV10-2; tentatively, D is TRBD2 (6 bases). The CDR3 has 15 amino acids. Germline lookup yields CDR1 WSHSY and CDR2 SAAADI. Trimming took 2 bases from V and 4 from J, leaving 11 bases between them.

This sequence joins TRBV5-1 and TRBJ1-5, with 8 bases identical to TRBD1. Germline assignment: CDR1 SGHRS and CDR2 YFSETQ. The CDR3 is 17 amino acids. Germline trimming cut 3 bases from V and 2 bases from J; bases unmatched to any gene: 10. The CDR3 DNA follows: TGCGCCAGCAGCTCGGACAGGGAATTCGCGGGCAATCAGCCCCAGCATTTT. This encodes CASSSDREFAGNQPQHF.

The V gene is TRBV3-1 (or the pseudogene TRBV3-2), the J gene TRBJ1-3; D is possibly TRBD1 (5 bases). The CDR3 extends over 15 amino acids. V lost 4 bases and J 0 bases, leaving 10 bases between the germline ends. Germline CDR1 LGHDT, CDR2 YNNKEL (reference sequence). The CDR3 region is CASSLQQVSGNTIYF. As DNA, the CDR3 is TGTGCCAGCAGCCTCCAACAGGTCTCTGGAAACACCATATATTTT.

The V call is TRBV29-1, the J call TRBJ1-1, with D possibly matching TRBD1 (5 bases). The CDR3 sequence is 12 residues long. Trimming removed 3 bases at V and 10 bases at J, with 15 bases between. Germline V gives CDR1 SQVTM, CDR2 ANQGSEA. The CDR3 here is CSVDGTPGGAFF. Written as DNA, the CDR3 is TGCAGCGTTGATGGAACCCCCGGGGGAGCTTTCTTT.

The CDR3 nucleotides read TGTGCCAGCAGCCCAGGGGGCGTCTTGAAAGCTTTCTTT. Translating it yields CASSPGGVLKAFF. The gene calls are TRBV2 and TRBJ1-1; 8 nucleotides agree with TRBD1. J lost 9 bases, V lost 6 bases, and 9 bases had no gene match. In germline, CDR1 is SNHLY, CDR2 FYNNEI. There are 13 residues in the CDR3.